This T cell receptor beta chain stems from a study of blood T cell repertoires in COVID-19. This clone was observed a single time. CDR1 is LNHDA and CDR2 is SQIVND in the germline V gene (reference sequence). With V trimmed by 7 bases and J by 8 bases, 15 bases remained unmatched. The CDR3 is 15 residues long. Data came from immunoSEQ multiplex PCR; TCRdb stores just in-frame clones and leaves some out. This sample has approximately 110,000 clones; 85% to 90% occur once, and the top ten carry approximately 31%. The chain carries TRBV19 and TRBJ1-1; 8 bases match TRBD1. The receptor was derived from a woman older than 75 with acute or convalescent COVID-19. Sequencing was done on a sample of peripheral blood. CDR3 sequence (DNA): TGTGCCAGTACACGGGACAGGCAACGAATCGCCGAAGCTTTCTTT. This sequence encodes CASTRDRQRIAEAFF.